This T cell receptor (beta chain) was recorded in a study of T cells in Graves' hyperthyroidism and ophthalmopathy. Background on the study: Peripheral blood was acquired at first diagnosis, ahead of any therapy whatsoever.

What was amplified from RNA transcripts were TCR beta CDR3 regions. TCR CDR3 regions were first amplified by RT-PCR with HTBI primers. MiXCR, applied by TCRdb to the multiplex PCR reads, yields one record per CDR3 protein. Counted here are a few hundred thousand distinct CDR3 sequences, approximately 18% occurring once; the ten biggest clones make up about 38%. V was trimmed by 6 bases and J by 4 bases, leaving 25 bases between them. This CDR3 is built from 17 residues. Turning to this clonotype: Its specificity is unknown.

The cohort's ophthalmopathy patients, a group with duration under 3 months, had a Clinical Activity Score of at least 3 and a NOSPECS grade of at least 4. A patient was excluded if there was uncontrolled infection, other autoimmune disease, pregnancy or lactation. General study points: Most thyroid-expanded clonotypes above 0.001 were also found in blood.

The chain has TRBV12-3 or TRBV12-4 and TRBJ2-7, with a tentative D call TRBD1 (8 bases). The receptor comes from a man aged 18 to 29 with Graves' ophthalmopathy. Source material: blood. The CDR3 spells CASRYAGGDRLIYEQYF. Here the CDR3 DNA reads TGTGCCAGCAGATACGCAGGGGGGGACAGGTTGATTTACGAGCAGTACTTC.